Listed here are 9 T cell receptor beta chains from one sample, sequenced in a study of T cell responses to AZD1222 COVID-19 vaccine (dated by TCRdb to about 2021). The time point label, read with the paper, signifies: baseline before first vaccination. The library was built by means of the immunoSEQ multiplex PCR assay. TCRdb re-hosts the immuneACCESS table, in-frame sequences only. Its copies lack some clones; in the studies checked, an unresolved V gene accounts for under half of them, and the cause for the rest is not known. The sample table shows 150,000 or so clones, and around 90% are seen once. The top ten hold approximately 2% of the sample. The source material was peripheral blood, sampled on day 0 of AZD1222 vaccination. These receptors were taken from an adult in good health.

V gene TRBV6-5 combines with J gene TRBJ1-3, with D maybe TRBD1 (5 bases). CDR1 is MNHEY and CDR2 is SVGAGI in the germline V gene. CDR3 length: 15 residues. Trimming removed 2 bases from V and 3 bases from J, with 11 bases in between. CDR3 region: CASSYARGYGNTIYF. The CDR3 DNA reads as TGTGCCAGCAGTTACGCCCGGGGGTATGGAAACACCATATATTTT.

The chain uses TRBV27 and TRBJ2-1, with 10 bases fitting TRBD2. The CDR3 sequence is 12 residues long. The V gene end was trimmed by 4 bases and the J gene end by 16 bases; junction bases not matched to a gene: 7. Looked up from germline, CDR1 is MNHEY and CDR2 is SMNVEV (reference sequence). This chain's CDR3 is CASSSSAGGHFF. In DNA form, the CDR3 reads TGTGCCAGCAGTTCATCAGCGGGGGGGCATTTCTTC.

This chain joins TRBV5-4 and TRBJ1-6; TRBD1 aligns across 10 bases. V gave up 6 bases and J gave up 7 bases; unmatched junction bases: 4. CDR1 and CDR2 (germline): SGHNT, YYREEE (reference sequence). The CDR3 loop spans 14 amino acids. The CDR3 DNA reads as TGTGCCAGCACGAGGACAGGGGGGAATTCACCCCTCCACTTT. It yields the protein CASTRTGGNSPLHF.

The V and J genes are TRBV12-5 and TRBJ2-1; 9 bases fit TRBD1. CDR3 length: 15 residues. Germline V gene lookup returns CDR1 LGHNT and CDR2 FRNRAP. Germline trimming cut 1 base from V and 2 bases from J; bases unmatched to any gene: 0. This chain's CDR3 is CASGLGTGAYNEQFF. The CDR3 DNA reads TGTGCTAGTGGTTTGGGGACAGGGGCCTACAATGAGCAGTTCTTC.

The rearrangement joins TRBV10-3 to TRBJ2-7; 8 bases fit TRBD2. J was trimmed by 2 bases and V by 3 bases; bases with no gene match: 3. There are 14 residues in the CDR3. Per germline, CDR1 ENHRY and CDR2 SYGVKD. The CDR3 loop is CAISESGSTYEQYF. CDR3 DNA: TGTGCCATCAGTGAAAGCGGGAGTACCTACGAGCAGTACTTC.

This chain connects TRBV6-6 to TRBJ1-2; no clear D. The CDR3 has 14 residues. Germline CDR1 and CDR2: MNHNY and SVGAGI (reference sequence). V gave up 2 bases and J gave up 2 bases, with 9 bases separating them. The CDR3 here is CASSYGQANYGYTF. The CDR3 region has the DNA TGTGCCAGCAGTTACGGGCAGGCGAACTATGGCTACACCTTC.

This clone was seen more than once but under ten times. The V gene is TRBV28, the J gene TRBJ1-5; D is unresolved. The length of the CDR3 is 12 residues. From germline, CDR1 is MDHEN and CDR2 SYDVKM. The V gene lost 6 bases and the J gene lost 6 bases, with 9 bases spanning the gap. This CDR3 is CASSLRSQPQHF. The DNA of the CDR3 is TGTGCCAGCAGCCTGCGAAGTCAGCCCCAGCATTTT.

CDR3 nucleotide sequence: TGCAGTGCCCCAGGGGGCACTGAAGCTTTCTTT. Residues: CSAPGGTEAFF. This chain joins TRBV20-1 and TRBJ1-1; TRBD1 agrees at 7 bases. The CDR3 runs to 11 residues. The germline gives CDR1 DFQATT, CDR2 SNEGSKA (reference sequence). The J segment lost 4 bases and the V segment lost 6 bases, leaving 2 bases of the junction unmatched.

Only a few counts were recorded for this clone. The V and J genes are TRBV28 and TRBJ1-5, with D tentatively TRBD1 (5 bases). V lost 4 bases to trimming and J lost 3 bases, with 16 bases between them. The CDR3 contains 16 residues. The V gene's germline CDR1 is MDHEN and CDR2 SYDVKM. CDR3 in amino acids: CASSSARTLYNQPQHF. The CDR3 coding sequence is TGTGCCAGCAGTTCAGCCAGGACACTCTACAATCAGCCCCAGCATTTT.